Detailed here is one TCR beta chain. What it binds is not known. The CDR3 consists of 15 residues. Trimming took 4 bases from V and 4 from J; bases not matched to a gene: 8. CDR1 SGHDT and CDR2 YYEEEE come from the germline V gene. Assay used: immunoSEQ multiplex PCR; TCRdb lists only in-frame clones, some missing. Here the sample spans roughly 6,000 clones, 85% to 90% being singletons. The data were obtained in a study of memory CD8 T cells in hepatitis C reinfection. General study results and limits: With 5 or 6 donors, public clonotype conclusions could not be definitive.

Time point described: pre-reinfection, 55 to 20 weeks before reinfection detection. TCR sequencing was done directly ex vivo on sorted cells, without expansion in vitro. The chain couples TRBV5-6 to TRBJ1-1; 9 bases line up with TRBD1. The specimen was naive CD8+ T cells sorted from blood. This sequence originates from a man in his fifties with hepatitis C virus infection. The CDR3 loop is CASSPGTGSRTEAFF. In nucleotides, the CDR3 is TGTGCCAGCAGCCCCGGGACAGGGTCTCGCACTGAAGCTTTCTTT.